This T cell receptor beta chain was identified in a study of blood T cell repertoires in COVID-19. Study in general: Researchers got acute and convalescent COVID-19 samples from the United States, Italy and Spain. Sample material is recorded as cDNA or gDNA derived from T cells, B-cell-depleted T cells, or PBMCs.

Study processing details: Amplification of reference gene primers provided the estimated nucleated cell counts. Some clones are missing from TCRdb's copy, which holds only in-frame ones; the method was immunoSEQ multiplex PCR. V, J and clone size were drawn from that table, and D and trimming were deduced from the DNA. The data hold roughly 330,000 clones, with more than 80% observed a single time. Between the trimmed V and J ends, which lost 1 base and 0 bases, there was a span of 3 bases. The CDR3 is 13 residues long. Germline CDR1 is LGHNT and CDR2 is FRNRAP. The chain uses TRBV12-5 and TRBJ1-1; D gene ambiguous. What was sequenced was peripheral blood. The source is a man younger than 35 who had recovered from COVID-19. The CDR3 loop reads CASGLDLNTEAFF. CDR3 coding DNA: TGTGCTAGTGGTTTGGACTTGAACACTGAAGCTTTCTTT. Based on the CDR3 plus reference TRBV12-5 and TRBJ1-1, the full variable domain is DARVTQTPRHKVTEMGQEVTMRCQPILGHNTVFWYRQTMMQGLELLAYFRNRAPLDDSGMPKDRFSAEMPDATLATLKIQPSEPRDSAVYFCASGLDLNTEAFFGQGTRLTVV.